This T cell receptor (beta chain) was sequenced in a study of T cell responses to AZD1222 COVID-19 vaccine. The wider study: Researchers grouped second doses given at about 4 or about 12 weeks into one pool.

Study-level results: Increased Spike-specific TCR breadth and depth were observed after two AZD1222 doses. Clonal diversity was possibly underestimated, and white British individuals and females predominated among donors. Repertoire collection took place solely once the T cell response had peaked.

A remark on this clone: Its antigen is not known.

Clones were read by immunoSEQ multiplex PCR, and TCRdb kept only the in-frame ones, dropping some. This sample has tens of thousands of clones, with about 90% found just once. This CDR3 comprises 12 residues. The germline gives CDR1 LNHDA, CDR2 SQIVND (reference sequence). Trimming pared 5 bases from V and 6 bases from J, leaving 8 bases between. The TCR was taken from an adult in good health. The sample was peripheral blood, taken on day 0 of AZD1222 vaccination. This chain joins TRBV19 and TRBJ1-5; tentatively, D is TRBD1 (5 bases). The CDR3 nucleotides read TGTGCCAGTAGTCGACAGATTCAGCCCCAGCATTTT. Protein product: CASSRQIQPQHF.